This T cell receptor beta chain came from a study of molecular identifiers for immune sequencing clone quantification. Each CDR3 protein gets one entry after TCRdb re-called the PCR reads with MiXCR. The sample contains approximately 97,000 distinct CDR3 sequences, 20% to 25% of which appear only once. This clonotype was counted a few times. Germline values: CDR1 KGHDR, CDR2 SFDVKD. The CDR3 sequence is 12 residues long. The V gene lost 2 bases and the J gene lost 12 bases, with 13 bases spanning the gap. The receptor was isolated from a human donor in good health. Some libraries in this study had Jurkat cell RNA spiked in. The chain carries TRBV24-1 and TRBJ2-7; TRBD2 is a possible D gene (6 bases). Sequences were obtained from naive CD8+ T cells from blood, with Jurkat cell RNA spiked in. The sample's subset: FACS-sorted CD8+CD4-CCR7+CD45RA+ naive T cells. CDR3 coding DNA: TGTGCCACCAGTGATTCGGGCGGGAACCGGTACTTC. It codes for CATSDSGGNRYF.